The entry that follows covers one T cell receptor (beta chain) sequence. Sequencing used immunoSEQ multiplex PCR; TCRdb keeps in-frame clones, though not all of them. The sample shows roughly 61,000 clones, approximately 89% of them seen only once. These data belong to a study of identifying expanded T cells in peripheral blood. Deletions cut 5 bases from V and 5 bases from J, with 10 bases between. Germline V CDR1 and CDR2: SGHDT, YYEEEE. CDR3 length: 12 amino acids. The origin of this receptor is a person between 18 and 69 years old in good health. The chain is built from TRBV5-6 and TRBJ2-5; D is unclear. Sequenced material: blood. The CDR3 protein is CASSYEWETQYF. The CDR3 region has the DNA TGTGCCAGCAGTTACGAGTGGGAGACCCAGTACTTC.